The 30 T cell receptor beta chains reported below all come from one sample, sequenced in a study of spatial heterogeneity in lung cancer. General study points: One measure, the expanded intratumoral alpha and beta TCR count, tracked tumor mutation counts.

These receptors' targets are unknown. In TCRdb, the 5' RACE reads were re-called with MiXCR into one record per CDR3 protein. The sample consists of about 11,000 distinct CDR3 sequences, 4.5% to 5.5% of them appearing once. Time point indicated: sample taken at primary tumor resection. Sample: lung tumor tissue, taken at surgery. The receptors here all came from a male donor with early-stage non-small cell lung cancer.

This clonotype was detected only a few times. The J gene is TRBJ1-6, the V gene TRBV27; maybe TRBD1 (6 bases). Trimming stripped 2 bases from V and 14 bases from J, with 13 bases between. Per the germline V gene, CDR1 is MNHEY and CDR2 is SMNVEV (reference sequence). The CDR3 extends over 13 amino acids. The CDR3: CASSLGGLGALHF. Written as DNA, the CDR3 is TGTGCCAGCAGTTTAGGGGGCCTAGGGGCCCTCCACTTT.

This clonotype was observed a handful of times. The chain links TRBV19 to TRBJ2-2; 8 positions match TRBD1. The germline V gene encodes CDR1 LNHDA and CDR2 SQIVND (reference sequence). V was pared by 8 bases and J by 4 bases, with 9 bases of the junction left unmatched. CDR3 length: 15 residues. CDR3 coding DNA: TGTGCCAGTTTCCCAGGGGGCGCTGGCACCGGGGAGCTGTTTTTT. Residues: CASFPGGAGTGELFF. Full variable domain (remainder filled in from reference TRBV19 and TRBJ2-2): DGGITQSPKYLFRKEGQNVTLSCEQNLNHDAMYWYRQDPGQGLRLIYYSQIVNDFQKGDIAEGYSVSREKKESFPLTVTSAQKNPTAFYLCASFPGGAGTGELFFGEGSRLTVL.

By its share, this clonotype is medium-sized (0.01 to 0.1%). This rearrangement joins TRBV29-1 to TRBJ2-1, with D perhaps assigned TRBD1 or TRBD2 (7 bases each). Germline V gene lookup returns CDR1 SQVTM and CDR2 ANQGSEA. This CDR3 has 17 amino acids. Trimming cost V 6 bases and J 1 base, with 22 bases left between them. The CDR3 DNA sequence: TGCAGCGTAGCCGGGACTACAGGGGATGGTTCCTACAATGAGCAGTTCTTC. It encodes CSVAGTTGDGSYNEQFF.

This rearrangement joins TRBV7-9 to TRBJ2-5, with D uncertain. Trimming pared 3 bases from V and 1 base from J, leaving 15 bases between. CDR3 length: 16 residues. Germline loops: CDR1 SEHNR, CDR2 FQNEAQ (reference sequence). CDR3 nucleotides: TGTGCCAGCAGCTTGAACGTTGGTGGATTCCAAGAGACCCAGTACTTC. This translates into CASSLNVGGFQETQYF.

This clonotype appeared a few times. CDR3 sequence (DNA): TGCGCCAGCAGCCGACAGGGGTTAGGAAGTGAAAAACTGTTTTTT. Translation: CASSRQGLGSEKLFF. The chain links TRBV5-1 to TRBJ1-4; 8 nucleotides agree with TRBD1. Trimming took 4 bases from V and 7 from J; bases not matched to a gene: 9. This CDR3 comprises 15 residues. Germline-derived CDR1 and CDR2 are SGHRS and YFSETQ.

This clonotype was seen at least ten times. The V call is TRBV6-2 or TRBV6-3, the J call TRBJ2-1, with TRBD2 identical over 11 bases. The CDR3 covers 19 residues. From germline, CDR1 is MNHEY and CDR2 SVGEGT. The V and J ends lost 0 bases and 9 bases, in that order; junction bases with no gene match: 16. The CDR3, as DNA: TGTGCCAGCAGTTACTCATCCACTAGCGGGGGAGTATATGTCGGTGAGCAGTTCTTC. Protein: CASSYSSTSGGVYVGEQFF.

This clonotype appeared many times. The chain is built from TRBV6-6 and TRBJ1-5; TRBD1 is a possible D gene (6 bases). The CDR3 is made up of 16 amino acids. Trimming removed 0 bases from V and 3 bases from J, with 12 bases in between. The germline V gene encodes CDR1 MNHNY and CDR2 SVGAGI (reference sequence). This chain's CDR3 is CASSYSSGVSNQPQHF. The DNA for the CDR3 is TGTGCCAGCAGTTACTCGTCAGGGGTCTCCAATCAGCCCCAGCATTTT.

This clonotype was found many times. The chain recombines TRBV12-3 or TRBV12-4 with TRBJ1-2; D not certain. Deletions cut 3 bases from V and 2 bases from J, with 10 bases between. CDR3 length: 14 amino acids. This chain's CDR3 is CASSFVGRNYGYTF. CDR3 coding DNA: TGTGCCAGCAGTTTTGTTGGTAGAAACTATGGCTACACCTTC.

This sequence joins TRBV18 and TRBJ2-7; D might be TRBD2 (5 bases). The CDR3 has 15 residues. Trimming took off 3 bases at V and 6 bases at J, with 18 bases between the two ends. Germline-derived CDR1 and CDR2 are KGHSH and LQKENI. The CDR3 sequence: CASSPGQFQGGEQYF. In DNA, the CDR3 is TGTGCCAGCTCACCCGGGCAGTTCCAAGGAGGCGAGCAGTACTTC.

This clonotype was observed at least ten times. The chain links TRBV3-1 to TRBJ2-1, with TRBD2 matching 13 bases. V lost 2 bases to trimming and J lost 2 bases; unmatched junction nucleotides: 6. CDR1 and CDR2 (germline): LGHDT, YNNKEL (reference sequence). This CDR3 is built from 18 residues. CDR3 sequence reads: CASSQIGLAGAAYNEQFF. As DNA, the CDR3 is TGTGCCAGCAGCCAAATAGGACTAGCGGGGGCCGCCTACAATGAGCAGTTCTTC.

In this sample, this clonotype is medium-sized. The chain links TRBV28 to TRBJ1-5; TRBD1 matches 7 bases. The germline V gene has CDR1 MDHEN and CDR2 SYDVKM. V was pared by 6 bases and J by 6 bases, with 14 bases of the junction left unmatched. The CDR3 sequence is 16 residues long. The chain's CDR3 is CASRVQTGIAGQPQHF. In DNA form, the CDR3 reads TGTGCCAGCAGAGTCCAGACAGGGATTGCCGGTCAGCCCCAGCATTTT.

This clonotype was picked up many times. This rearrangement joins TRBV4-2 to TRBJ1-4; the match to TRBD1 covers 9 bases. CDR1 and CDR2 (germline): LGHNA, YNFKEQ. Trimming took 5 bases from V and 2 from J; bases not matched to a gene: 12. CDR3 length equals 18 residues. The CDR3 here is CASSVRITGGNTNEKLFF. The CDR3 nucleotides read TGTGCCAGCAGCGTACGTATAACAGGGGGCAATACTAATGAAAAACTGTTTTTT.

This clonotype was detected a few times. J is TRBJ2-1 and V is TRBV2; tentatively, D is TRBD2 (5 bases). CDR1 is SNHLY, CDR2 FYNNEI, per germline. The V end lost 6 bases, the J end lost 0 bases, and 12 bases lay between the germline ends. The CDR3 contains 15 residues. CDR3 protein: CASRGEGSSYNEQFF. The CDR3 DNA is TGTGCCAGCAGGGGAGAAGGCAGCTCCTACAATGAGCAGTTCTTC. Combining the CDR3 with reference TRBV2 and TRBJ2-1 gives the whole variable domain EPEVTQTPSHQVTQMGQEVILRCVPISNHLYFYWYRQILGQKVEFLVSFYNNEISEKSEIFDDQFSVERPDGSNFTLKIRSTKLEDSAMYFCASRGEGSSYNEQFFGPGTRLTVL.

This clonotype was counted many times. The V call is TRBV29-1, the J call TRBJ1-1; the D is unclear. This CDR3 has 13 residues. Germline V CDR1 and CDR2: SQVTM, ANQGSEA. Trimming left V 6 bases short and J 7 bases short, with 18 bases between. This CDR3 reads CSVQRGSGVEAFF. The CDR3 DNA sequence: TGCAGCGTCCAGAGAGGGTCCGGGGTTGAAGCTTTCTTT.

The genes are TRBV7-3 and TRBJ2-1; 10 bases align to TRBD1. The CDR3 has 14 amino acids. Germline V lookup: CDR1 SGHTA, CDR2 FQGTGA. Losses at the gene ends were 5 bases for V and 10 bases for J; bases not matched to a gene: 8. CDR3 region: CASSGGTGAGEQFF. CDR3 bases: TGTGCCAGCAGCGGAGGGACAGGGGCCGGGGAGCAGTTCTTC.

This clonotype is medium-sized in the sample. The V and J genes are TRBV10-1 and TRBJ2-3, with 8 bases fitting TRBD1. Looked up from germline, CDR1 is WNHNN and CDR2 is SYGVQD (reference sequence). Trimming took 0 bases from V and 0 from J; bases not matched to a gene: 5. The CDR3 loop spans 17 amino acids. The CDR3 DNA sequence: TGCGCCAGCAGTGAGTCCAGGGGGCCCGCTAGCACAGATACGCAGTATTTT. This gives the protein CASSESRGPASTDTQYF.

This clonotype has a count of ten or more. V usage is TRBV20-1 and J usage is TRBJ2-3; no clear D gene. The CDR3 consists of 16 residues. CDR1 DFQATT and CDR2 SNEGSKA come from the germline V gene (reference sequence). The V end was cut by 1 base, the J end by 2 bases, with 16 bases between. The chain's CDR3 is CSARGPDPAATDTQYF. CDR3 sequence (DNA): TGCAGTGCTAGAGGTCCCGACCCCGCGGCCACAGATACGCAGTATTTT.

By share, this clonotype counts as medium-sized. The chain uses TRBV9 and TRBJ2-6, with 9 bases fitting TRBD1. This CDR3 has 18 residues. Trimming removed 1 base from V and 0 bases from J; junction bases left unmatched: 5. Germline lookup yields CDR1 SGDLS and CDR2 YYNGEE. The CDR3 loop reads CASSVRGTGFSGANVLTF. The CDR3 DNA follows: TGTGCCAGCAGCGTAAGGGGGACAGGGTTCTCTGGGGCCAACGTCCTGACTTTC.

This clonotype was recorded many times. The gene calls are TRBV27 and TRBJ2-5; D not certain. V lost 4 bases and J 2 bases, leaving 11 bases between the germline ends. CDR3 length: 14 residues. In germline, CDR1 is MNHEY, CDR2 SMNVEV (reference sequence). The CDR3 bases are TGTGCCAGCAGTTCCTACAGTGAACAAGAGACCCAGTACTTC. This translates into CASSSYSEQETQYF.

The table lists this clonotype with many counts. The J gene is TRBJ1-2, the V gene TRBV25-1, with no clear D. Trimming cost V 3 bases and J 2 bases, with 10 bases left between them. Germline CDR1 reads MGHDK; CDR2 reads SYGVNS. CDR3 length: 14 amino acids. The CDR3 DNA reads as TGTGCCAGCAGTGAGGTGGGTTTGAACTATGGCTACACCTTC. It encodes CASSEVGLNYGYTF.

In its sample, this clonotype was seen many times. As DNA, the CDR3 is TGTGCCAGCAGTTCGTTAGGAGTACGTCAGCCCCAGCATTTT. Translation: CASSSLGVRQPQHF. The chain joins TRBV6-5 to TRBJ1-5; D is unresolved. Germline CDR1 and CDR2: MNHEY and SVGAGI. The ends were cut back, 4 bases at V and 6 bases at J, with 13 bases in the middle. The CDR3 runs 14 residues.

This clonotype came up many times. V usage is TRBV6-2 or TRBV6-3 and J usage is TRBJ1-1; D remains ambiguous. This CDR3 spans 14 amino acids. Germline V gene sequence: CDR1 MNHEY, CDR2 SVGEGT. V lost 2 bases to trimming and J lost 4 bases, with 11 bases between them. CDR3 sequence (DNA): TGTGCCAGCAGTTACGGGTCAATTGGCACTGAAGCTTTCTTT. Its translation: CASSYGSIGTEAFF.

DNA for the CDR3: TGTGCCAGCAGCTTTTTGTATGGCTACACCTTC. Translation: CASSFLYGYTF. The rearrangement links TRBV7-2 to TRBJ1-2; D is unresolved. The CDR3 runs 11 residues. V was cut by 3 bases and J by 5 bases, with 4 bases left in between. The V gene's germline CDR1 is SGHTA and CDR2 FQGNSA.

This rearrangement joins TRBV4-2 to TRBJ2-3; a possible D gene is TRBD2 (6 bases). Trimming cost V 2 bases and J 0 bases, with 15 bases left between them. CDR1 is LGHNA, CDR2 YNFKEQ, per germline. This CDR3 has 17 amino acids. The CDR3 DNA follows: TGTGCCAGCAGCCAATCAACTGGCGGGGAAAGCACAGATACGCAGTATTTT. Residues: CASSQSTGGESTDTQYF.

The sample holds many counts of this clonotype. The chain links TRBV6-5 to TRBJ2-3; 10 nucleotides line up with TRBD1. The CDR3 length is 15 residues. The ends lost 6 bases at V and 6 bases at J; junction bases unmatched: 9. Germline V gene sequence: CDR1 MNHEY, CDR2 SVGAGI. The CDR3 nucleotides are TGTGCCAGCAGGGACAGGGACAGGGGTTCCGATACGCAGTATTTT. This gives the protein CASRDRDRGSDTQYF.

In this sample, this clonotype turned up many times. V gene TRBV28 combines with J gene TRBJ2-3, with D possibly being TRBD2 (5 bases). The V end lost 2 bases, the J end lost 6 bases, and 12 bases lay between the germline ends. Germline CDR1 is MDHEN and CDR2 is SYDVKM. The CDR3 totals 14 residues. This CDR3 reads CASSLESGIDTQYF. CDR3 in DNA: TGTGCCAGCAGTTTAGAGAGCGGAATTGATACGCAGTATTTT.

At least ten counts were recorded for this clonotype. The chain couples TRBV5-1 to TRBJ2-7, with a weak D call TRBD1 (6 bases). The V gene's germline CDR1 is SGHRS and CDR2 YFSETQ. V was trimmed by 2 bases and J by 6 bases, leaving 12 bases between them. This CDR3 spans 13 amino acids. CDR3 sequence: CASSFQTGSEQYF. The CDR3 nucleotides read TGCGCCAGCAGCTTCCAAACAGGGAGCGAGCAGTACTTC.

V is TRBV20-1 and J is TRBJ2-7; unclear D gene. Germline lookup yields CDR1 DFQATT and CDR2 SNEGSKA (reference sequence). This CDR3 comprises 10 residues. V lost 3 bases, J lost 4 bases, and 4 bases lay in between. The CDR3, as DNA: TGCAGTGCTAGGGGGTACGAGCAGTACTTC. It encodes CSARGYEQYF.

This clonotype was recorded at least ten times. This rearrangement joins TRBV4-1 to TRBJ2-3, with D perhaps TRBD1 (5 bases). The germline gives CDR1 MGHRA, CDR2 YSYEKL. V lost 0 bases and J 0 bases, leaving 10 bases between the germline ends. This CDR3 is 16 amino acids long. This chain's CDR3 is CASSQDRVVSTDTQYF. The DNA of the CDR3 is TGCGCCAGCAGCCAAGACAGGGTGGTTAGCACAGATACGCAGTATTTT.

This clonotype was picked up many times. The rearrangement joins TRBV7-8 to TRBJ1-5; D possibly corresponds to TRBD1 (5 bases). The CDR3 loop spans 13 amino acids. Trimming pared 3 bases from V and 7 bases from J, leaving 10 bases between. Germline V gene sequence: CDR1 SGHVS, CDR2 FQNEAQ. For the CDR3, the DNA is TGTGCCAGCAGCTTGGTGGGGGGGCAGCCCCAGCATTTT. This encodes CASSLVGGQPQHF.